Listed below are T cell receptor beta chains from one sample, sequenced in a study of control samples from healthy donors and cancer patients. Some clones are missing from TCRdb's copy, which holds only in-frame ones; the method was immunoSEQ multiplex PCR. The table lists over 80,000 clones, about 85% of them singletons, with around a fifth in the top ten. Sequencing used blood. The receptors originated from a man aged 25-45 years in good health. CDR3s include the opening cysteine and the closing phenylalanine or tryptophan. A D gene is named only where the DNA matches it firmly. The size entry is marked missing in some rows and otherwise reads once, few, many or a size class.

D gene,J gene,V gene,clone size,CDR3 DNA,CDR3 protein
-,TRBJ1-1,TRBV24-1,-,TGTGCCACCAGTGAGCTCGAGGGGGGGGAATTAGTGACTGAAGCTTTCTTT,CATSELEGGELVTEAFF
-,TRBJ1-1,TRBV5-1,-,TGCGCCAGCAGCTTGGCGGGCCAGAACACTGAAGCTTTCTTT,CASSLAGQNTEAFF
-,TRBJ2-7,TRBV11-2,once,TGTGCCAGCAGCTTTTCCGGGGGCGGTTACGAGCAGTACTTC,CASSFSGGGYEQYF
-,TRBJ1-6,TRBV6-5,-,TGTGCCAGCAGCCAACCTCAGGGGTCCAATTCACCCCTCCACTTT,CASSQPQGSNSPLHF
-,TRBJ2-3,TRBV10-1,-,TGCGCCAGCAGTGAGCGGGGGCGTAGCACAGATACGCAGTATTTT,CASSERGRSTDTQYF
-,TRBJ1-1,TRBV3-1/TRBV3-2,few,TGTGCCAGCAGCTACGCGGGGACTGAAGCTTTCTTT,CASSYAGTEAFF
TRBD1,TRBJ2-7,TRBV6-5,-,TGTGCCAGCAGCTCGGGACAGAACCACGAGCAGTACTTC,CASSSGQNHEQYF
-,TRBJ2-2,TRBV19,-,TGTGCCAGCGGCACCGGGGAGCTGTTTTTT,CASGTGELFF
-,TRBJ2-1,TRBV10-2,-,TGCGCCGGCGGGGAAAGCTCCTACAATGAGCAGTTCTTC,CAGGESSYNEQFF
-,TRBJ1-6,TRBV5-1,-,TGCGCCAGCAGCTTCGAAGGTTTAGGGAATTCACCCCTCCACTTT,CASSFEGLGNSPLHF
-,TRBJ2-5,TRBV30,-,TGTGCCTGGAGTGTGGGGAGACAGGAGACCCAGTACTTC,CAWSVGRQETQYF
-,TRBJ1-6,TRBV5-1,-,TGCGCCAGCAGCTTGGGGGAGCCACCCCTCCACTTT,CASSLGEPPLHF
-,TRBJ2-1,TRBV6-1,-,TGTGCCAGCAGTGAAGCATTACAGGCCAGGCACGAGCAGTTCTTC,CASSEALQARHEQFF
TRBD1,TRBJ1-1,TRBV6-2/TRBV6-3,-,TGTGCCAGCAGCCGAGGACAGGGGGCGTCTGAAGCTTTCTTT,CASSRGQGASEAFF
-,TRBJ2-2,TRBV6-5,-,TGTGCCAGCACGGCTGTGGGGTCTAACACCGGGGAGCTGTTTTTT,CASTAVGSNTGELFF
TRBD2,TRBJ2-7,TRBV5-6,-,TGTGCCAGCAGGCTTCTAGCGGGCACCTACGAGCAGTACTTC,CASRLLAGTYEQYF
-,TRBJ2-3,TRBV10-3,-,TGTGCCATCAGTGCAGGGGATCCAGATACGCAGTATTTT,CAISAGDPDTQYF